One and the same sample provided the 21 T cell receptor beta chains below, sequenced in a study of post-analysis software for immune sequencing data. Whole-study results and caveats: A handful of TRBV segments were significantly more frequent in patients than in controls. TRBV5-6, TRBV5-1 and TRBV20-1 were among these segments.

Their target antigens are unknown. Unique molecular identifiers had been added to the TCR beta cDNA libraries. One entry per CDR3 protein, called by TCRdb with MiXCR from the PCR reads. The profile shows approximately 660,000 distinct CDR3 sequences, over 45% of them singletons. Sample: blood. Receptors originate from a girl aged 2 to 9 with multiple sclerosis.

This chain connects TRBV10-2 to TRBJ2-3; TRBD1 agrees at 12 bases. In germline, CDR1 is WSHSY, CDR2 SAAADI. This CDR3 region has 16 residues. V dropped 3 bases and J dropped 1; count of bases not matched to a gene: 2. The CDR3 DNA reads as TGCGCCAGCAGTGATAGGGACAGGGGGCGCACAGATACGCAGTATTTT. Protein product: CASSDRDRGRTDTQYF.

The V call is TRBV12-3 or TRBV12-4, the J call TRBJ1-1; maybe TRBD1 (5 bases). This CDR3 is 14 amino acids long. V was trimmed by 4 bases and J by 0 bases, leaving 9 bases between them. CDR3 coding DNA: TGTGCCAGCAGTTATAGGGGTCTGAACACTGAAGCTTTCTTT. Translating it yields CASSYRGLNTEAFF.

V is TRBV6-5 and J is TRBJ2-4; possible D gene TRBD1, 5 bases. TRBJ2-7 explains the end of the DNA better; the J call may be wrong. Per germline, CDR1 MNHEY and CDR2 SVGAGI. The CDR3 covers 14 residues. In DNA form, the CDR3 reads TGTGCCAGCAGTTACTCGGTTGTCAGGGCCGAGCAGTACTTC. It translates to CASSYSVVRAEQYF.

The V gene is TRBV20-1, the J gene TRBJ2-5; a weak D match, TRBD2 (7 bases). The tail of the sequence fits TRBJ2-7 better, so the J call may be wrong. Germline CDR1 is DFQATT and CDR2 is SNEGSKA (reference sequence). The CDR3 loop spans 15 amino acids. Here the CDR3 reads CSARKSRGGNYEQYF. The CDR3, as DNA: TGCAGTGCTCGAAAGTCAAGGGGGGGAAACTACGAGCAGTACTTC.

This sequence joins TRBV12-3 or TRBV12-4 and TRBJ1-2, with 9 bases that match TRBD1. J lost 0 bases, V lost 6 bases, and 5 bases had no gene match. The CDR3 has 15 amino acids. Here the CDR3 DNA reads TGTGCCAGCAGAGGACAGGGGACCCCTAACTATGGCTACACCTTC. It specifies CASRGQGTPNYGYTF.

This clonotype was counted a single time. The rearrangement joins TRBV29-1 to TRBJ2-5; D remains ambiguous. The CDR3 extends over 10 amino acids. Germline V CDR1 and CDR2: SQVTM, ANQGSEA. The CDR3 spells CNGQQETQYF. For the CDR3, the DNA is TGCAACGGGCAGCAAGAGACCCAGTACTTC.

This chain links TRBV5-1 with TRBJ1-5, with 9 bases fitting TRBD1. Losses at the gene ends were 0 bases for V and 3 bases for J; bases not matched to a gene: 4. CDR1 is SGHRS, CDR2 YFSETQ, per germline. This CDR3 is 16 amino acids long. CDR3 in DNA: TGCGCCAGCAGCTTGGACGGGACAGGGTCCAATCAGCCCCAGCATTTT. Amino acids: CASSLDGTGSNQPQHF.

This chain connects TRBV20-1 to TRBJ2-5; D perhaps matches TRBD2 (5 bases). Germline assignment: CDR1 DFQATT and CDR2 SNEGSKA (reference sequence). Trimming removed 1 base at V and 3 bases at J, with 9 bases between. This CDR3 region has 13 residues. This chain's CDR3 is CSARGSGEETQYF. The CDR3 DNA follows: TGCAGTGCTAGAGGAAGCGGAGAAGAGACCCAGTACTTC.

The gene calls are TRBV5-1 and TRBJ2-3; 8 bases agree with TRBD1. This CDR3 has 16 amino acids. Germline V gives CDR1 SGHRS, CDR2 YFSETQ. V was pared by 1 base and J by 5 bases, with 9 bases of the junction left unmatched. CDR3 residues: CASSLPFRDRKDTQYF. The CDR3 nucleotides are TGCGCCAGCAGCTTGCCTTTCCGGGACAGGAAAGATACGCAGTATTTT.

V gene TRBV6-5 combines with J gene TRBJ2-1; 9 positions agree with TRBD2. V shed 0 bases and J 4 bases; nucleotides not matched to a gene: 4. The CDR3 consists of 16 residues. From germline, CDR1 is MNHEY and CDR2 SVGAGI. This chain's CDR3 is CASSYSTSGRYNEQFF. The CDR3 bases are TGTGCCAGCAGTTACTCGACCAGCGGGAGGTACAATGAGCAGTTCTTC.

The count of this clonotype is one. Here the CDR3 reads CAWSKISYNEQFF. CDR3 in DNA: TGTGCCTGGAGTAAAATTAGTTACAATGAGCAGTTCTTC. The chain links TRBV30 to TRBJ2-1; no clear D. Deletions cut 2 bases from V and 4 bases from J, with 9 bases between. The germline CDR1 and CDR2 sequences are GTSNPN and SVGIG (reference sequence). The CDR3 is 13 residues long.

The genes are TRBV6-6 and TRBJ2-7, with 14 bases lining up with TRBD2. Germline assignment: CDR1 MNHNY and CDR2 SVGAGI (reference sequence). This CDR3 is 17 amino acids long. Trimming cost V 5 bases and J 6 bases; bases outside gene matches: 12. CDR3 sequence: CASSLTSGGASPAEQYF. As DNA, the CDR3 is TGTGCCAGCAGTCTGACTAGCGGGGGGGCCTCCCCCGCCGAGCAGTACTTC.

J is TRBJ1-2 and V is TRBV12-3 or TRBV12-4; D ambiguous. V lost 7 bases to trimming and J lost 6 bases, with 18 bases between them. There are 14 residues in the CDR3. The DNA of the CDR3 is TGTGCCAGCACCCCCTCGGGCATTTCCAATGGCTACACCTTC. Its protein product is CASTPSGISNGYTF.

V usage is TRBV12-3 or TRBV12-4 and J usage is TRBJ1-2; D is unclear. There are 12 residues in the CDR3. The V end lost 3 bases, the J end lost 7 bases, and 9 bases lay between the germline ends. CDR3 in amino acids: CASSLKTGGYTF. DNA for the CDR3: TGTGCCAGCAGTTTGAAAACGGGTGGCTACACCTTC.

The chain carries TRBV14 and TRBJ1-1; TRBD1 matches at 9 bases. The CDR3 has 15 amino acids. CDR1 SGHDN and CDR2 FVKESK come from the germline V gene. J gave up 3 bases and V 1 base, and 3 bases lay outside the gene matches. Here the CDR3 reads CASSQVTGGYTEAFF. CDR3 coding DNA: TGTGCCAGCAGCCAAGTTACAGGGGGCTACACTGAAGCTTTCTTT. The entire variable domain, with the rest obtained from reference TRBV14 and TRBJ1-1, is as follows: EAGVTQFPSHSVIEKGQTVTLRCDPISGHDNLYWYRRVMGKEIKFLLHFVKESKQDESGMPNNRFLAERTGGTYSTLKVQPAELEDSGVYFCASSQVTGGYTEAFFGQGTRLTVV.

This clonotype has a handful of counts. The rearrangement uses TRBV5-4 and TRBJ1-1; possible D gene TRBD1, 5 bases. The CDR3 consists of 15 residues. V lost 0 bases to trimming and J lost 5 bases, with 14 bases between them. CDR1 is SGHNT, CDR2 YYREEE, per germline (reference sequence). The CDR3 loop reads CASSLARTGGTEAFF. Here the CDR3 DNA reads TGTGCCAGCAGCTTGGCCCGGACGGGGGGAACTGAAGCTTTCTTT.

This CDR3 is CASSLGRHEQFF. The DNA for the CDR3 is TGTGCCAGCAGTTTAGGCCGCCATGAGCAGTTCTTC. The chain has TRBV12-3 or TRBV12-4 and TRBJ2-1; D unresolved. Trimming removed 1 base from V and 8 bases from J, with 6 bases in between. CDR3 length: 12 residues.

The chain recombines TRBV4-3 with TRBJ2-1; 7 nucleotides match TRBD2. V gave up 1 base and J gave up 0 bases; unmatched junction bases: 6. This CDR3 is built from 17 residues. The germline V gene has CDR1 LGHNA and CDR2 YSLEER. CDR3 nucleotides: TGCGCCAGCAGCCAAGTTTGGGGGGGGAGCTCCTACAATGAGCAGTTCTTC. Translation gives CASSQVWGGSSYNEQFF.

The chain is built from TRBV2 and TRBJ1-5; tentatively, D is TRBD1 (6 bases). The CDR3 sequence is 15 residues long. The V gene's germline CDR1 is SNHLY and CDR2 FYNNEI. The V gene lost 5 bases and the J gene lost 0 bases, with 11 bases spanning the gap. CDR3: CASSSQGPSNQPQHF. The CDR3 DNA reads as TGTGCCAGCAGTTCACAGGGCCCTAGCAATCAGCCCCAGCATTTT. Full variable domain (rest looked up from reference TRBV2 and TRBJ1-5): EPEVTQTPSHQVTQMGQEVILRCVPISNHLYFYWYRQILGQKVEFLVSFYNNEISEKSEIFDDQFSVERPDGSNFTLKIRSTKLEDSAMYFCASSSQGPSNQPQHFGDGTRLSIL.

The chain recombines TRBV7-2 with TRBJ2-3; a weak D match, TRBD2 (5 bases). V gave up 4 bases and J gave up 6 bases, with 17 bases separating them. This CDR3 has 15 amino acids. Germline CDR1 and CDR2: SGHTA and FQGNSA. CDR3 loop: CASSSGGRELDTQYF. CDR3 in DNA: TGTGCCAGCAGCTCCGGTGGTAGGGAGTTGGATACGCAGTATTTT.

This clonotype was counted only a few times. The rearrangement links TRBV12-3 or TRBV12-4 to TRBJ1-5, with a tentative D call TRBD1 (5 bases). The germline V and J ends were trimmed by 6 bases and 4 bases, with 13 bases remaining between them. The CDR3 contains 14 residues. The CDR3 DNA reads TGTGCCAGCAGACCCACAGGTGGGAATCAGCCCCAGCATTTT. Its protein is CASRPTGGNQPQHF.